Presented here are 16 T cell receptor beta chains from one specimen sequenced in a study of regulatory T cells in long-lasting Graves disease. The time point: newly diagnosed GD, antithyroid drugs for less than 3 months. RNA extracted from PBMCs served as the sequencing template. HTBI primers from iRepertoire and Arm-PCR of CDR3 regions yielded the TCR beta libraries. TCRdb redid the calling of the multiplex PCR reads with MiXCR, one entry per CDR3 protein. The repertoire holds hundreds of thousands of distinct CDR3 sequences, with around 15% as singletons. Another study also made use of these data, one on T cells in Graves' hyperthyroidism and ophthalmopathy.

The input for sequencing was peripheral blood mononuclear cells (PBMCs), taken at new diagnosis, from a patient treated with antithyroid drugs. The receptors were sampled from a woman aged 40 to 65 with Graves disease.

The CDR3 DNA follows: TGTGCCAGCAGCGTAGCAGGGGAGGTTGGCTACACCTTC. Translation gives CASSVAGEVGYTF. The chain couples TRBV9 to TRBJ1-2, with D tentatively TRBD1 (6 bases). Germline values: CDR1 SGDLS, CDR2 YYNGEE. Trimming cost V 0 bases and J 7 bases, with 10 bases left between them. The CDR3 runs to 13 residues.

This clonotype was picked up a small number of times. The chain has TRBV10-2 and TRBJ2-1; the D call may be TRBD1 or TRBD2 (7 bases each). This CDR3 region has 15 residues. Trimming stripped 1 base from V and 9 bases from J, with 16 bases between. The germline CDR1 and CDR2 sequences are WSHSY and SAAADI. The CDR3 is CASSEWAGGGGEQFF. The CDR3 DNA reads TGCGCCAGCAGTGAGTGGGCAGGGGGGGGCGGTGAGCAGTTCTTC.

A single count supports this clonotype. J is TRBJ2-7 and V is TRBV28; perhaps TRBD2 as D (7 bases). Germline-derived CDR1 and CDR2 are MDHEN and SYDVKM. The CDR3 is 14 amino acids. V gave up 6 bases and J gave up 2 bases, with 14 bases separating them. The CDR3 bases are TGTGCCAGCAGCTTGTGGGGGGGCCCCTACGAGCAGTACTTC. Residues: CASSLWGGPYEQYF.

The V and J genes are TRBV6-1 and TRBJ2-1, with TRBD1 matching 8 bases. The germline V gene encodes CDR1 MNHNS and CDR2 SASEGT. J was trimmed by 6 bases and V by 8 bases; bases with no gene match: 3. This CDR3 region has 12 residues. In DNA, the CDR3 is TGTGCCAGCGCCGACAGGGGCAATGAGCAGTTCTTC. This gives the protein CASADRGNEQFF.

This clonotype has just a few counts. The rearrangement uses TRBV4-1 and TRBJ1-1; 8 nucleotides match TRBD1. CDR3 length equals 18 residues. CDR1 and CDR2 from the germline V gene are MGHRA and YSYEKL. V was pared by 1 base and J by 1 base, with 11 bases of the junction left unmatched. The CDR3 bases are TGCGCCAGCAGCCAAGCCCCGGGAGAGCAGGGGGCGAACACTGAAGCTTTCTTT. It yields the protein CASSQAPGEQGANTEAFF.

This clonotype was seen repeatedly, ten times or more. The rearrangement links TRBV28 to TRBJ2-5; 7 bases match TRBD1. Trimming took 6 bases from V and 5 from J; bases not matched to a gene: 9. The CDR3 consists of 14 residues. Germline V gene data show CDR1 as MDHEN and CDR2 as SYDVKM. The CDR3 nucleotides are TGTGCCAGCAGCTCTGGACAGGTTGGGGAGACCCAGTACTTC. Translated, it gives CASSSGQVGETQYF.

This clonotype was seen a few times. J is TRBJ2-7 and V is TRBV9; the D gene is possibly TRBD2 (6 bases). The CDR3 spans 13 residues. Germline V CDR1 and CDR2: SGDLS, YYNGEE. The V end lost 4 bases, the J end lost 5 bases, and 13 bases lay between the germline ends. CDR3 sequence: CASSHGGSNEQYF. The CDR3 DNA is TGTGCCAGCAGCCATGGGGGGAGCAACGAGCAGTACTTC.

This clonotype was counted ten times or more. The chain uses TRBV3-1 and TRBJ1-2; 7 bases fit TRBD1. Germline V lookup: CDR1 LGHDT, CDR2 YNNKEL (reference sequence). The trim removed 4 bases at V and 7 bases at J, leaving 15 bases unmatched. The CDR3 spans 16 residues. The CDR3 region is CASSRFAGQSGSGYTF. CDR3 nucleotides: TGTGCCAGCAGCCGTTTCGCGGGACAGTCAGGGAGTGGCTACACCTTC.

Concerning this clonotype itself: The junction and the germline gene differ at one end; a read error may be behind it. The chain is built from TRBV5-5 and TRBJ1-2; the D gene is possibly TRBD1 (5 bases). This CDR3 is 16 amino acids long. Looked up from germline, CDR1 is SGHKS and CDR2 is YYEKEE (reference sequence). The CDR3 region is CASSSLGDVSNYGYTF. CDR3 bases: TGCGCCAGCAGCTCGCTGGGGGACGTTTCCAACTATGGCTACACCTTC.

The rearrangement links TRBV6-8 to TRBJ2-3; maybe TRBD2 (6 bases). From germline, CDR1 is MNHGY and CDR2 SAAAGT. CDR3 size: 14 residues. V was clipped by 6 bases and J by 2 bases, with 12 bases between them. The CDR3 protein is CASSGGRYTDTQYF. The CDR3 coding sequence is TGTGCCAGCAGCGGGGGACGGTACACAGATACGCAGTATTTT.

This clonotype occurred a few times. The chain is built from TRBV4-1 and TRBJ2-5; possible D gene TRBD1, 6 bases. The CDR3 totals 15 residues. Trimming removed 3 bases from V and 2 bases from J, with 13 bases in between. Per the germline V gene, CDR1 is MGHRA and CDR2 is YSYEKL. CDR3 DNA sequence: TGCGCCAGCAGCCAGGGTCGACAGGTTCAAGAGACCCAGTACTTC. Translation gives CASSQGRQVQETQYF.

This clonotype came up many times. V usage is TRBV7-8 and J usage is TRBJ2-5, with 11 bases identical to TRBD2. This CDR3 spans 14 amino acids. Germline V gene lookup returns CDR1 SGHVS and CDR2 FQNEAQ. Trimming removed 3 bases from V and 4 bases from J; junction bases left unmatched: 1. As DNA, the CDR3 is TGTGCCAGCAGCTTTAGCGGGGGGGTAGAGACCCAGTACTTC. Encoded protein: CASSFSGGVETQYF.

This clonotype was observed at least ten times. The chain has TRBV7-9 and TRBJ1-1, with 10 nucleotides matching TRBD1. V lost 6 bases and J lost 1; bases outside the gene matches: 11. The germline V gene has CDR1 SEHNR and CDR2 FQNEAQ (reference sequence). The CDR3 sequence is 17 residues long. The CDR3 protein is CASRAQPRQGANTEAFF. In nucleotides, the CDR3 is TGTGCCAGCAGAGCACAACCCCGACAGGGGGCGAACACTGAAGCTTTCTTT.

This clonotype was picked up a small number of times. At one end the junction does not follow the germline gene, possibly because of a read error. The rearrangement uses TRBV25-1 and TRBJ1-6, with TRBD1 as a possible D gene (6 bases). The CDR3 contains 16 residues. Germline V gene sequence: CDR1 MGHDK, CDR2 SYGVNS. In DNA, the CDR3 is TGTGCCAGCAGGGAATCCTTACAGGGTGCTAATTCACCCCTCCACTTT. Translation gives CASRESLQGANSPLHF. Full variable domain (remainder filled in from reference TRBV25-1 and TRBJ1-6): EADIYQTPRYLVIGTGKKITLECSQTMGHDKMYWYQQDPGMELHLIHYSYGVNSTEKGDLSSESTVSRIRTEHFPLTLESARPSHTSQYLCASRESLQGANSPLHFGNGTRLTVT.

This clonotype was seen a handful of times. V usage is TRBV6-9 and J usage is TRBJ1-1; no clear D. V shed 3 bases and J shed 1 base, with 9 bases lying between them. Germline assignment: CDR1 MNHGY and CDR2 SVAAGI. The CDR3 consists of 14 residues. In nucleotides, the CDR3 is TGTGCCAGCAGTTACTCCCAGACGAACACTGAAGCTTTCTTT. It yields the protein CASSYSQTNTEAFF.

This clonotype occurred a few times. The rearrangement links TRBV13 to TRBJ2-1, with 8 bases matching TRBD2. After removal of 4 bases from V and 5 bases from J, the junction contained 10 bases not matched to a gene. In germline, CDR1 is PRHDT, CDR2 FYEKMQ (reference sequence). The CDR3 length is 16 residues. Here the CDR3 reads CASSSLTSGNHNEQFF. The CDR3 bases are TGTGCCAGCAGCTCCTTAACTAGCGGTAACCACAATGAGCAGTTCTTC.